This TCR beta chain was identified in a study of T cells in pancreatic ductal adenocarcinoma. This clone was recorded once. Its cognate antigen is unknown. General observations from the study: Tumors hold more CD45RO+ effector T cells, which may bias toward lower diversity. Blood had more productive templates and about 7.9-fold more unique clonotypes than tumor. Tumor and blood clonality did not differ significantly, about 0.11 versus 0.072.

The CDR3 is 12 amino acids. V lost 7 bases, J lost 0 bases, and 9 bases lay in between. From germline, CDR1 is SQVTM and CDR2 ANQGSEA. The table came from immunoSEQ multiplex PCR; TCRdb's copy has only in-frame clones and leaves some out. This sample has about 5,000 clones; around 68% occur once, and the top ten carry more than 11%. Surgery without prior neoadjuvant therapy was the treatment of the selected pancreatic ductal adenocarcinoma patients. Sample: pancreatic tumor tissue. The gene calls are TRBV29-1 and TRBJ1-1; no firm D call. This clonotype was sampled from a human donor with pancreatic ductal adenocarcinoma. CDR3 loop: CSGEQVNTEAFF. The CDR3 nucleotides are TGCAGCGGTGAGCAGGTGAACACTGAAGCTTTCTTT.